A single sample gave rise to the 14 T cell receptor beta chains below, sequenced in a study of cytomegalovirus exposure and HLA in healthy donors. The PCR was carried out with 60 Vbeta primers and 13 Jbeta primers. Repertoires were generated with immunoSEQ multiplex PCR, while TCRdb's copy carries only in-frame clones and drops some. The table lists 85,000 to 95,000 clones, over 60% of them singletons. Sequenced material: PBMCs. The receptor source for this set is a man younger than 40 in good health and CMV-seropositive.

The rearrangement links TRBV5-1 to TRBJ1-1, with TRBD1 identical over 7 bases. Trimming took 0 bases from V and 5 from J; bases not matched to a gene: 7. Germline V gene sequence: CDR1 SGHRS, CDR2 YFSETQ. The CDR3 contains 15 residues. CDR3 in amino acids: CASSLGGGGKTEAFF. Here the CDR3 DNA reads TGCGCCAGCAGCTTGGGAGGGGGCGGGAAGACTGAAGCTTTCTTT.

The rearrangement uses TRBV11-2 and TRBJ2-2; D not certain. With 5 bases removed from V and 5 bases from J, the gap between germline ends came to 12 bases. From germline, CDR1 is SGHAT and CDR2 FQNNGV. This CDR3 region has 14 residues. The CDR3 spells CASSPTLVTGELFF. The CDR3 coding sequence is TGTGCCAGCAGCCCGACCCTAGTTACCGGGGAGCTGTTTTTT.

This clone turned up a few times. V gene TRBV7-2 combines with J gene TRBJ1-4; D not resolved. Germline CDR1 reads SGHTA; CDR2 reads FQGNSA. The CDR3 spans 13 residues. Trimming removed 5 bases at V and 6 bases at J, with 10 bases between. This chain's CDR3 is CASSRRWDEKLFF. CDR3 in DNA: TGTGCCAGCAGCAGGAGGTGGGATGAAAAACTGTTTTTT.

The CDR3 sequence is CASSLRGFNSPLHF. The CDR3, as DNA: TGTGCCAGCAGTTTGAGGGGGTTTAATTCACCCCTCCACTTT. The rearrangement uses TRBV27 and TRBJ1-6; perhaps TRBD1 as D (6 bases). V lost 3 bases, J lost 6 bases, and 9 bases lay in between. The CDR3 runs to 14 residues. Germline-derived CDR1 and CDR2 are MNHEY and SMNVEV (reference sequence).

V and J are TRBV19 and TRBJ2-1, with 14 bases lining up with TRBD2. CDR3 size: 19 residues. Germline V gives CDR1 LNHDA, CDR2 SQIVND (reference sequence). Trimming removed 1 base from V and 0 bases from J; junction bases left unmatched: 5. The CDR3 here is CASSIGGTSGGNSYNEQFF. The DNA of the CDR3 is TGTGCCAGTAGTATAGGCGGGACTAGCGGGGGCAACTCCTACAATGAGCAGTTCTTC.

The chain employs TRBV4-2 and TRBJ1-1; TRBD1 matches 8 bases. The CDR3 runs 16 residues. Losses at the gene ends were 4 bases for V and 4 bases for J; bases not matched to a gene: 11. Germline V CDR1 and CDR2: LGHNA, YNFKEQ. CDR3 region: CASSRRDRSPSTEAFF. CDR3 nucleotide sequence: TGTGCCAGCAGCCGCCGGGACAGGAGTCCGAGCACTGAAGCTTTCTTT.

V usage is TRBV30 and J usage is TRBJ2-7; TRBD2 aligns across 7 bases. CDR1 and CDR2 (germline): GTSNPN, SVGIG (reference sequence). CDR3 length: 13 residues. Trimming cost V 3 bases and J 3 bases; bases outside gene matches: 5. CDR3 coding DNA: TGTGCCTGGAGGGGGGGGAAATTCTACGAGCAGTACTTC. Protein product: CAWRGGKFYEQYF.

The chain recombines TRBV28 with TRBJ1-4, with D possibly TRBD1 on 6 matching bases. With 2 bases removed from V and 7 bases from J, the gap between germline ends came to 17 bases. The V gene's germline CDR1 is MDHEN and CDR2 SYDVKM. The CDR3 is 16 amino acids. The CDR3 sequence: CASSLRVGTPPEKLFF. CDR3 sequence (DNA): TGTGCCAGCAGTTTACGAGTGGGGACACCCCCTGAAAAACTGTTTTTT.

This chain's CDR3 is CASSLLGRITEAFF. The CDR3 bases are TGTGCCAGCAGCTTATTGGGGAGGATAACTGAAGCTTTCTTT. This chain joins TRBV7-2 and TRBJ1-1; the D is unclear. CDR3 length equals 14 residues. V shed 2 bases and J shed 5 bases, with 12 bases lying between them. The germline gives CDR1 SGHTA, CDR2 FQGNSA.

This clone has just a few counts. This chain links TRBV29-1 with TRBJ1-2; 11 bases are shared with TRBD1. The V segment lost 6 bases and the J segment 8 bases; nucleotides outside the gene matches: 14. The CDR3 covers 15 residues. Germline CDR1 is SQVTM and CDR2 is ANQGSEA. Written as DNA, the CDR3 is TGCAGCGTGGCCGACCGACGGACAGGGGGCGAAGGCTACACCTTC. Amino acids: CSVADRRTGGEGYTF.

In this sample, this clone turned up once. The chain links TRBV6-1 to TRBJ2-3, with D perhaps matching TRBD2 (5 bases). Germline CDR1 reads MNHNS; CDR2 reads SASEGT. V lost 2 bases, J lost 0 bases, and 15 bases lay in between. The CDR3 runs to 17 residues. The CDR3 region is CASSESRRRPSTDTQYF. The CDR3 DNA follows: TGTGCCAGCAGTGAATCTAGACGGAGGCCTAGCACAGATACGCAGTATTTT.

The chain carries TRBV19 and TRBJ1-1; 8 bases are shared with TRBD1. J was trimmed by 10 bases and V by 7 bases; bases with no gene match: 20. CDR3 length equals 16 residues. In germline, CDR1 is LNHDA, CDR2 SQIVND (reference sequence). The DNA for the CDR3 is TGTGCCAGTAAATGGGGGGTCGAAGCAGGGGGCGCGGGAGCTTTCTTT. As protein: CASKWGVEAGGAGAFF.

The CDR3: CASSNDWNTEAFF. Written as DNA, the CDR3 is TGTGCCAGCAGTAACGACTGGAATACTGAAGCTTTCTTT. J is TRBJ1-1 and V is TRBV6-4; D is ambiguous. Germline V CDR1 and CDR2: MRHNA, SNTAGT. This CDR3 has 13 amino acids. V was shortened by 5 bases and J by 5 bases, with 12 bases between the two germline ends.

This clone occurred a few times. The CDR3 DNA reads as TGTGCCTGGAGCGGCCCCTCGGGACTAGCAACAGATACGCAGTATTTT. It yields the protein CAWSGPSGLATDTQYF. The gene calls are TRBV30 and TRBJ2-3; 9 nucleotides match TRBD2. Germline loops: CDR1 GTSNPN, CDR2 SVGIG (reference sequence). With V trimmed by 3 bases and J by 3 bases, 10 bases remained unmatched. The CDR3 sequence is 16 residues long.